These T cell receptor beta chains were read from a single sample in a study of naive and memory T cell subsets. TCRdb called the UMI-ligation and nested PCR reads again in MiXCR, with one record for every CDR3 protein. Here the sample spans around 30,000 distinct CDR3 sequences, roughly 20% being singletons. Sequenced sample: effector memory CD4+ T cells from blood. These receptors originate from a human donor in good health. The CDR3 runs from the conserved cysteine through the conserved F or W. Each record gives: CDR3 length, J gene, V gene, clone size, D gene, CDR3 DNA, CDR3 protein. D genes are given only for firm matches. Size is omitted from some rows. Given values are once, few, many or a class for expanded clones.

>9|TRBJ1-2|TRBV20-1|-|-
TGCAGTGCTGGGAATGGCTACACCTTC
CSAGNGYTF
>14|TRBJ2-1|TRBV11-2|few|-
TGTGCCAGCAGCTTAGGCCTTGGTGTCGATGAGCAGTTCTTC
CASSLGLGVDEQFF
>15|TRBJ2-4|TRBV12-3/TRBV12-4|-|-
TGTGCCAGCAGTTTGGAGGGGTCGGCCAAAAACATTCAGTACTTC
CASSLEGSAKNIQYF
>15|TRBJ2-1|TRBV11-2|few|-
TGTGCCAGCAGCTCGAACAGGCATGCCTACAATGAGCAGTTCTTC
CASSSNRHAYNEQFF
>15|TRBJ2-1|TRBV7-3|-|TRBD1
TGTGCCAGCAGCCTATTTAAGGGGGCTTACAATGAGCAGTTCTTC
CASSLFKGAYNEQFF
>16|TRBJ2-1|TRBV28|few|TRBD2
TGTGCCAGCAGTCTAGGACTAGCGGGAGTCTACAATGAGCAGTTCTTC
CASSLGLAGVYNEQFF
>16|TRBJ2-1|TRBV29-1|-|TRBD1
TGCAGCGTTGAGGGTAGGATAAAACAGGGGAACAATGAGCAGTTCTTC
CSVEGRIKQGNNEQFF
>17|TRBJ2-5|TRBV7-9|-|-
TGTGCCAGCAGCTTATCACCAGCACCGAGGGGGCAAGAGACCCAGTACTTC
CASSLSPAPRGQETQYF
>15|TRBJ1-2|TRBV7-2|few|TRBD1
TGTGCCAGCAGCTCAAGTCCAGGGGGCTCGTTTGGCTACACCTTC
CASSSSPGGSFGYTF
>12|TRBJ2-2|TRBV7-2|-|-
TGTGCCAGCAGCTGGTACACCGGGGAGCTGTTTTTT
CASSWYTGELFF
>16|TRBJ1-2|TRBV20-1|many|TRBD1
TGCAGTTCCGAGCCCATACAGGGGGCACCCAACTATGGCTACACCTTC
CSSEPIQGAPNYGYTF
>14|TRBJ1-6|TRBV9|medium-sized|-
TGTGCCAGCAGCGTAGCTGGGGGCGGATCACCCCTCCACTTT
CASSVAGGGSPLHF
>13|TRBJ2-3|TRBV10-1|-|-
TGCGCCAGCAGTGACCGGGACTTACCTACGCAGTATTTT
CASSDRDLPTQYF
>13|TRBJ2-3|TRBV24-1|medium-sized|-
TGTGCCACCTCGTCATCGGGAACAGATACGCAGTATTTT
CATSSSGTDTQYF
>14|TRBJ2-1|TRBV6-2/TRBV6-3|many|-
TGTGCCAGCAGTAGGGGACTGAACTACAATGAGCAGTTCTTC
CASSRGLNYNEQFF
>15|TRBJ2-3|TRBV20-1|few|TRBD1
TGCAGTGCTTCCCACAGGGGGACAAACACAGATACGCAGTATTTT
CSASHRGTNTDTQYF
>15|TRBJ2-7|TRBV7-6|-|TRBD1
TGTGCCAGCAGTAAAGACAGGGGCCCGATCTACGAGCAGTACTTC
CASSKDRGPIYEQYF
>18|TRBJ2-1|TRBV12-5|-|-
TGTGCTAGTGGTTTGGGGACTTCCTGGGACTCAGAGGACAATGAGCAGTTCTTC
CASGLGTSWDSEDNEQFF
>15|TRBJ2-1|TRBV7-3|many|TRBD1
TGTGCCAGCAGCGGAGACAGGGTGTCCTACAATGAGCAGTTCTTC
CASSGDRVSYNEQFF
>13|TRBJ2-3|TRBV20-1|-|-
TGCAGTGCTAGAGACCCGAACGGGAATACGCAGTATTTT
CSARDPNGNTQYF
>19|TRBJ2-7|TRBV11-1|few|TRBD2
TGTGCCAGCAGCCAAACAACTAGCGGGAGGGCCCGGTCCTTCTACGAGCAGTACTTC
CASSQTTSGRARSFYEQYF
>18|TRBJ2-1|TRBV27|-|TRBD2
TGTGCCAGCAGTCCAAACCCCCTGGGACTAGCGGGAGGTGGTGAGCAGTTCTTC
CASSPNPLGLAGGGEQFF
>18|TRBJ2-2|TRBV20-1|few|TRBD2
TGCAGTGCCTACCCCGTGCTAGCGGGAACCCGGGGCACCGGGGAGCTGTTTTTT
CSAYPVLAGTRGTGELFF
>15|TRBJ1-2|TRBV29-1|few|-
TGCAGCGTTGAAGATAGGGTACACTTAAGTTATGGCTACACCTTC
CSVEDRVHLSYGYTF
>15|TRBJ2-5|TRBV6-6|-|TRBD1
TGTGCCAGCAGCCCGGGACAGCGACTGGGGGAGACCCAGTACTTC
CASSPGQRLGETQYF
>11|TRBJ2-3|TRBV29-1|medium-sized|-
TGCAGCGTGAGGGGGGCAGATACGCAGTATTTT
CSVRGADTQYF
>15|TRBJ2-7|TRBV5-6|-|-
TGTGCCAGCAGCTCCCCCCGGGCGGTACCCTACGAGCAGTACTTC
CASSSPRAVPYEQYF
>15|TRBJ2-1|TRBV24-1|-|TRBD2
TGTGCCACCAGTGACACTAGCGGGAGGGCCAATGAGCAGTTCTTC
CATSDTSGRANEQFF
>16|TRBJ1-4|TRBV6-1|few|TRBD1
TGTGCCAGCAGTGGGGACAGACGTCCAACTAATGAAAAACTGTTTTTT
CASSGDRRPTNEKLFF
>14|TRBJ2-3|TRBV20-1|few|-
TGCAGTGCTAGAGATAGCGAGACCACAGATACGCAGTATTTT
CSARDSETTDTQYF
>13|TRBJ1-2|TRBV30|-|-
TGTGCCTGGAGTGGCCCGACAGGAAAGGGCTACACCTTC
CAWSGPTGKGYTF
>15|TRBJ2-1|TRBV5-1|-|TRBD2
TGCGCCAGCAGTTCTAGCGGGAAACCCAACAATGAGCAGTTCTTC
CASSSSGKPNNEQFF
>15|TRBJ2-3|TRBV6-1|-|-
TGTGCCAGCAGTGAAAACGGGGCTCGCACAGATACGCAGTATTTT
CASSENGARTDTQYF
>16|TRBJ1-2|TRBV6-5|few|-
TGTGCCAGCAGTACCTCCGACAGAGCTCGTAACTATGGCTACACCTTC
CASSTSDRARNYGYTF
>18|TRBJ2-3|TRBV20-1|many|-
TGCAGCCTCTTGGGGGATCATATATTAGCGGCTTCGCCAGATACGCAGTATTTT
CSLLGDHILAASPDTQYF
>16|TRBJ2-1|TRBV27|-|TRBD2
TGTGCCAGCAGTCCACCGGGACTAGCTGTGTACAATGAGCAGTTCTTC
CASSPPGLAVYNEQFF
>15|TRBJ1-1|TRBV2|many|-
TGTGCCAGCAGCCAGGGACGGACGGTGGACACTGAAGCTTTCTTT
CASSQGRTVDTEAFF
>14|TRBJ2-3|TRBV20-1|-|-
TGCAGTGCTAGAGGGGAATCCTGGGAAGATACGCAGTATTTT
CSARGESWEDTQYF
>13|TRBJ2-3|TRBV6-5|-|-
TGTGCCAGCATCAGCCCCTACACAGATACGCAGTATTTT
CASISPYTDTQYF
>16|TRBJ1-1|TRBV28|many|TRBD1
TGTGCCAGCAGTTTGTCCGGGACAGGGGGATACACTGAAGCTTTCTTT
CASSLSGTGGYTEAFF
>15|TRBJ2-3|TRBV7-2|-|TRBD2
TGTGCCAGCAGTTTTTTAGCGGGACCGACAGATACGCAGTATTTT
CASSFLAGPTDTQYF
>14|TRBJ1-1|TRBV25-1|-|TRBD1
TGTGCCAGCAGTGGTCTCAGGGGGGGGACTGAAGCTTTCTTT
CASSGLRGGTEAFF
>13|TRBJ2-4|TRBV18|few|-
TGTGCCAGCTCACCGGGCGGGCCTGACATTCAGTACTTC
CASSPGGPDIQYF
>15|TRBJ2-1|TRBV12-3/TRBV12-4|few|TRBD2
TGTGCCAGCAGTGCCCCTAGCGGGAGGAACAATGAGCAGTTCTTC
CASSAPSGRNNEQFF
>14|TRBJ2-7|TRBV10-3|few|-
TGTGCCATCAGTGATTCTGGGTTATCCTACGAGCAGTACTTC
CAISDSGLSYEQYF
>10|TRBJ2-1|TRBV6-2/TRBV6-3|few|TRBD1
TGTGCCAGCAGGGGACAGGTACTACTCTTC
CASRGQVLLF
>17|TRBJ1-5|TRBV6-6|-|TRBD1
TGTGCCAGCAGCTCCGGGACAGGAGGGGATGGCAATCAGCCCCAGCATTTT
CASSSGTGGDGNQPQHF
>13|TRBJ2-3|TRBV20-1|many|TRBD1
TGCAGCCGGCAACACCCCCCCGGGACAGAGCAGTATTTT
CSRQHPPGTEQYF
>15|TRBJ2-7|TRBV28|few|TRBD2
TGTGCCAGCAGCCTACCTAGGGAGGGTTGGAACGAGCAGTACTTC
CASSLPREGWNEQYF
>13|TRBJ2-7|TRBV27|many|-
TGTGCCAGCAGCCGAGTGTACTCCTACGAGCAGTACTTC
CASSRVYSYEQYF
>14|TRBJ1-1|TRBV5-1|few|TRBD1
TGCGCCAGCAGCTCCGGACAGGGGGCCACTGAAGCTTTCTTT
CASSSGQGATEAFF
>14|TRBJ1-1|TRBV29-1|many|TRBD1
TGCAGCGTCCTTGACAGGGCAATGAACACTGAAGCTTTCTTT
CSVLDRAMNTEAFF
>14|TRBJ2-7|TRBV6-6|-|-
TGTGCCAGCAGTTTCGGAGAAGGCCCTTACGAGCAGTACTTC
CASSFGEGPYEQYF
>12|TRBJ2-1|TRBV7-2|-|-
TGTGCCAGCCGTAGGGGGGGGAATGAGCAGTTCTTC
CASRRGGNEQFF
>15|TRBJ1-6|TRBV11-2|many|-
TGTGCCAGCAGCTCCCTACAGGGCAGGAATTCACCCCTCCACTTT
CASSSLQGRNSPLHF